This T cell receptor beta chain stems from a study of blood T cells in healthy people across ages. A second PCR, run for about 6 to 12 cycles, used a sample-barcoded 5' primer plus a J-beta primer mix. Carrying 12 random nucleotides, a template-switch adaptor labeled each individual cDNA molecule. TCRdb re-called the 5' RACE reads through MiXCR, storing one row per CDR3 protein. Here the sample spans 450,000 to 650,000 distinct CDR3 sequences, more than 20% being singletons. Healthy individuals of Caucasian origin from Russia, aged about 6 to 100, served as donors. The CDR3 runs to 19 residues. CDR1 and CDR2 (germline): LNHNV, YYDKDF (reference sequence). The V gene end was trimmed by 4 bases and the J gene end by 2 bases; junction bases not matched to a gene: 13. Remarks on this clonotype: Its antigen is not identified.

Study-wide points: Roughly linear age-related decline in beta diversity appeared, significant by age around 38.

These records were also assigned to another study, of T cells of mothers and their children.

Sequencing was carried out using blood. V gene TRBV15 combines with J gene TRBJ2-6; 8 nucleotides align to TRBD2. This sequence originates from a boy between 5 and 17 years old in good health. The CDR3 loop is CATSTWRGVMETGANVLTF. CDR3 in DNA: TGTGCCACCAGCACTTGGCGGGGGGTAATGGAAACTGGGGCCAACGTCCTGACTTTC. Filled out from reference TRBV15 and TRBJ2-6, the complete variable domain reads DAMVIQNPRYQVTQFGKPVTLSCSQTLNHNVMYWYQQKSSQAPKLLFHYYDKDFNNEADTPDNFQSRRPNTSFCFLDIRSPGLGDTAMYLCATSTWRGVMETGANVLTFGAGSRLTVL.